The 29 T cell receptor beta chains below come from one sample, sequenced in a study of radiation and T cells in renal cell carcinoma. The data were produced by immunoSEQ multiplex PCR, yet TCRdb's version contains in-frame clones alone and is incomplete. Among around 64,000 clones listed, 78% were seen once. The time point was: baseline pretreatment blood. Treatment noted: 15 Gy SBRT to primary tumor, nephrectomy 4 weeks later. Material: blood, obtained from a patient whose treatment included radiotherapy and nephrectomy. The receptors shown here come from a man aged 60 to 75 with renal cell carcinoma.

V and J are TRBV7-8 and TRBJ1-1; perhaps TRBD1 as D (5 bases). Germline CDR1 reads SGHVS; CDR2 reads FQNEAQ. The V end was cut by 0 bases, the J end by 0 bases, with 20 bases between. There are 19 residues in the CDR3. CDR3 sequence: CASSLAGEGRSLLNTEAFF. CDR3 DNA sequence: TGTGCCAGCAGCTTAGCGGGGGAGGGACGCTCCTTACTGAACACTGAAGCTTTCTTT.

The genes are TRBV7-9 and TRBJ2-1, with D perhaps TRBD1 or TRBD2 (6 bases each). V lost 6 bases to trimming and J lost 10 bases, with 13 bases between them. Germline-derived CDR1 and CDR2 are SEHNR and FQNEAQ (reference sequence). This CDR3 is 12 amino acids long. The DNA of the CDR3 is TGTGCCAGCAGATTCGGGGGCGTAGAGCAGTTCTTC. As protein: CASRFGGVEQFF.

The gene calls are TRBV4-1 and TRBJ2-7; weak D call: TRBD2 (6 bases). Per the germline V gene, CDR1 is MGHRA and CDR2 is YSYEKL. This CDR3 comprises 16 residues. The V end was cut by 0 bases, the J end by 0 bases, with 12 bases between. The chain's CDR3 is CASSQEAGPLSYEQYF. DNA for the CDR3: TGCGCCAGCAGCCAAGAGGCGGGGCCGCTCTCCTACGAGCAGTACTTC.

CDR3 bases: TGTGCCAGTAGTATTGCCAGGGGCCGCGGTCCCGGGGAGCTGTTTTTT. Translation gives CASSIARGRGPGELFF. The chain couples TRBV19 to TRBJ2-2, with a possible D match to TRBD1 (6 bases). This CDR3 is built from 16 residues. Germline CDR1 is LNHDA and CDR2 is SQIVND (reference sequence). V gave up 3 bases and J gave up 6 bases, with 17 bases separating them.

The chain uses TRBV27 and TRBJ2-2; unclear D gene. The V and J ends lost 2 bases and 1 base respectively, with 5 bases between them. Germline assignment: CDR1 MNHEY and CDR2 SMNVEV (reference sequence). The CDR3 sequence is 14 residues long. The CDR3 protein is CASSLTGNTGELFF. Here the CDR3 DNA reads TGTGCCAGCAGTTTAACGGGGAACACCGGGGAGCTGTTTTTT.

The rearrangement links TRBV9 to TRBJ2-1; tentatively, D is TRBD2 (6 bases). The CDR3 loop spans 14 amino acids. V was trimmed by 3 bases and J by 10 bases, leaving 17 bases between them. The germline CDR1 and CDR2 sequences are SGDLS and YYNGEE. CDR3 DNA: TGTGCCAGCAGCGAGGGTCAGCGGGCGGGAGAGCAGTTCTTC. Amino acids: CASSEGQRAGEQFF.

The J gene is TRBJ1-5, the V gene TRBV10-3; D unresolved. CDR3 length equals 15 residues. The V gene lost 1 base and the J gene lost 4 bases, with 11 bases spanning the gap. Germline lookup yields CDR1 ENHRY and CDR2 SYGVKD. CDR3 sequence: CAISEWIGDNQPQHF. The CDR3 bases are TGTGCCATCAGTGAGTGGATTGGAGATAATCAGCCCCAGCATTTT.

The V call is TRBV4-3, the J call TRBJ1-5; no clear D. The CDR3 length is 14 residues. V lost 0 bases to trimming and J lost 4 bases, with 7 bases between them. Germline CDR1 and CDR2: LGHNA and YSLEER. The CDR3 sequence: CASSQDHGNQPQHF. For the CDR3, the DNA is TGCGCCAGCAGCCAAGATCATGGTAATCAGCCCCAGCATTTT.

This clone was detected ten times or more. The chain employs TRBV11-2 and TRBJ1-4; D is possibly TRBD1 (5 bases). The germline V gene has CDR1 SGHAT and CDR2 FQNNGV. This CDR3 contains 19 residues. V was clipped by 2 bases and J by 1 base, with 20 bases between them. CDR3 nucleotides: TGTGCCAGCAGCTTAAATCGTCTCGGGGGTGTCAGAACTAATGAAAAACTGTTTTTT. It translates to CASSLNRLGGVRTNEKLFF.

This chain joins TRBV7-2 and TRBJ2-1; no definite D call. The germline V gene has CDR1 SGHTA and CDR2 FQGNSA. Deletions cut 4 bases from V and 9 bases from J, with 10 bases between. The CDR3 runs to 12 residues. The CDR3 coding sequence is TGTGCCAGCAGCTCCGGGTCGGCTGAGCAGTTCTTC. Residues: CASSSGSAEQFF.

This chain uses TRBV19 with TRBJ2-1; 9 bases are shared with TRBD1. CDR1 and CDR2 from the germline V gene are LNHDA and SQIVND (reference sequence). This CDR3 is built from 16 residues. V lost 0 bases to trimming and J lost 5 bases; unmatched junction nucleotides: 5. The CDR3 loop reads CASSIDGTGSNNEQFF. The CDR3 bases are TGTGCCAGTAGTATAGACGGGACAGGGTCGAACAATGAGCAGTTCTTC.

The V gene is TRBV6-5, the J gene TRBJ1-3; 12 bases are shared with TRBD1. Trimming cost V 0 bases and J 9 bases; bases outside gene matches: 3. The CDR3 contains 15 residues. The V gene's germline CDR1 is MNHEY and CDR2 SVGAGI. This chain's CDR3 is CASSYSGQGASTIYF. The CDR3 DNA sequence: TGTGCCAGCAGTTACTCGGGACAGGGGGCGAGCACCATATATTTT.

The gene calls are TRBV5-8 and TRBJ2-6, with TRBD1 matching 11 bases. Germline-derived CDR1 and CDR2 are SGHTS and YDEGEE. This CDR3 has 17 residues. V lost 2 bases and J lost 1; bases outside the gene matches: 2. The CDR3 region has the DNA TGTGCCAGCAGCTTCGGACAGGGGGCATCTGGGGCCAACGTCCTGACTTTC. Translating it yields CASSFGQGASGANVLTF. Full variable domain (missing parts from reference TRBV5-8 and TRBJ2-6): EAGVTQSPTHLIKTRGQQATLRCSPISGHTSVYWYQQALGLGLQFLLWYDEGEERNRGNFPPRFSGRQFPNYSSELNVNALELEDSALYLCASSFGQGASGANVLTFGAGSRLTVL.

The rearrangement joins TRBV23-1 to TRBJ2-1; tentative D call: TRBD2 (6 bases). TRBV23-1 is designated an ORF whose function remains uncertain. The CDR3 runs 17 residues. The V end lost 2 bases, the J end lost 12 bases, and 26 bases lay between the germline ends. In DNA form, the CDR3 reads TGCGCCAGCAGTCAACCTGCTTATGATGGAGGGGCCCGGGGGCAGTTCTTC. The encoded protein is CASSQPAYDGGARGQFF.

This chain uses TRBV6-1 with TRBJ1-1, with D uncertain. CDR3 length equals 13 residues. CDR1 is MNHNS and CDR2 is SASEGT in the germline V gene. Trimming took 2 bases from V and 1 from J, leaving 5 bases between them. The CDR3 coding sequence is TGTGCCAGCAGTGAATCCCGGAACACTGAAGCTTTCTTT. This gives the protein CASSESRNTEAFF.

The rearrangement uses TRBV7-8 and TRBJ2-7, with a tentative D call TRBD1 (6 bases). CDR3 length: 18 amino acids. Trimming cost V 1 base and J 0 bases, with 19 bases left between them. CDR1 and CDR2 (germline): SGHVS, FQNEAQ. This CDR3 reads CASSLVGGHLSTSYEQYV. CDR3 in DNA: TGTGCCAGCAGCTTAGTTGGGGGACACTTATCCACCTCCTACGAGCAGTACGTC.

The chain carries TRBV5-1 and TRBJ1-5, with a tentative D call TRBD1 (6 bases). This CDR3 has 15 amino acids. The V end lost 0 bases, the J end lost 3 bases, and 10 bases lay between the germline ends. Germline V lookup: CDR1 SGHRS, CDR2 YFSETQ. CDR3 coding DNA: TGCGCCAGCAGCTTGGCCGGACAGATCAATCAGCCCCAGCATTTT. Protein product: CASSLAGQINQPQHF.

The V and J genes are TRBV5-1 and TRBJ2-7; no clear D gene. Germline-derived CDR1 and CDR2 are SGHRS and YFSETQ. Trimming removed 3 bases at V and 10 bases at J, with 14 bases between. CDR3 length: 12 residues. The CDR3 DNA follows: TGCGCCAGCAGCTCCGACCAAAGGCTCCAGTACTTC. Amino acids: CASSSDQRLQYF.

This clone was seen only a few times. V is TRBV6-6 and J is TRBJ1-5, with D unresolved. Germline V gene lookup returns CDR1 MNHNY and CDR2 SVGAGI (reference sequence). The CDR3 runs 14 residues. The V and J ends lost 2 bases and 4 bases respectively, with 9 bases between them. Here the CDR3 reads CASSYSSFNQPQHF. CDR3 DNA: TGTGCCAGCAGTTACAGTAGCTTTAATCAGCCCCAGCATTTT.

The rearrangement joins TRBV11-3 to TRBJ2-5, with D perhaps matching TRBD2 (7 bases). This CDR3 comprises 15 residues. The germline V gene encodes CDR1 SGHNT and CDR2 YENEEA. V was cut by 5 bases and J by 5 bases, with 18 bases left in between. The CDR3 loop is CASSRSSGGPETQYF. The CDR3 coding sequence is TGTGCCAGCAGCCGCTCCTCGGGGGGCCCCGAGACCCAGTACTTC.

V is TRBV5-1 and J is TRBJ1-2; a weak D match, TRBD1 (6 bases). V was pared by 4 bases and J by 6 bases, with 19 bases between. CDR1 and CDR2 from the germline V gene are SGHRS and YFSETQ. There are 15 residues in the CDR3. CDR3 coding DNA: TGCGCCAGCAGCATTCAGATAGGGGGAGAAGATGGCTACACCTTC. As protein: CASSIQIGGEDGYTF.

A few counts support this clone. The CDR3 DNA reads as TGTGCCAGCAGCGTGGGTCCGCGGAAGGAGACCCAGTACTTC. Amino acids: CASSVGPRKETQYF. The chain combines TRBV9 with TRBJ2-5; D is unresolved. There are 14 residues in the CDR3. With 2 bases removed from V and 5 bases from J, the gap between germline ends came to 13 bases. Germline V lookup: CDR1 SGDLS, CDR2 YYNGEE.

The J gene is TRBJ1-1, the V gene TRBV5-4; 8 bases fit TRBD1. Losses at the gene ends were 4 bases for V and 3 bases for J; bases not matched to a gene: 5. The CDR3 is made up of 14 amino acids. Germline assignment: CDR1 SGHNT and CDR2 YYREEE (reference sequence). In DNA, the CDR3 is TGTGCCAGCAGCGTGACAGGGGTAGACACTGAAGCTTTCTTT. Translated: CASSVTGVDTEAFF.

The chain recombines TRBV7-9 with TRBJ2-1; D is possibly TRBD2 (5 bases). The CDR3 spans 17 residues. CDR1 is SEHNR and CDR2 is FQNEAQ in the germline V gene (reference sequence). V lost 5 bases and J lost 7, with 24 bases in between. The CDR3 reads CASSPPWERSSWNEQFF. The CDR3 nucleotides are TGTGCCAGCAGCCCCCCGTGGGAGCGCTCGAGCTGGAATGAGCAGTTCTTC.

The gene calls are TRBV7-8 and TRBJ2-5; 7 bases match TRBD2. The germline V gene has CDR1 SGHVS and CDR2 FQNEAQ. The V gene end was trimmed by 3 bases and the J gene end by 2 bases; junction bases not matched to a gene: 9. This CDR3 is 16 amino acids long. The DNA for the CDR3 is TGTGCCAGCAGCTTTCTAACTAGCGTACCTCAAGAGACCCAGTACTTC. Protein: CASSFLTSVPQETQYF.

The V call is TRBV5-4, the J call TRBJ2-5; D assignment may be TRBD1 or TRBD2 (5 bases each). The germline V gene encodes CDR1 SGHNT and CDR2 YYREEE (reference sequence). Deletions cut 3 bases from V and 7 bases from J, with 19 bases between. The CDR3 sequence is 15 residues long. CDR3: CASSYSGTLPGTQYF. CDR3 in DNA: TGTGCCAGCAGCTACTCCGGGACCCTACCGGGGACCCAGTACTTC.

The chain is built from TRBV29-1 and TRBJ1-2; a possible D gene is TRBD1 (6 bases). Per germline, CDR1 SQVTM and CDR2 ANQGSEA. V was shortened by 6 bases and J by 0 bases, with 20 bases between the two germline ends. This CDR3 spans 16 amino acids. CDR3 nucleotides: TGCAGCGTCCCCTCAGCCCAGGGGTCTGCTAACTATGGCTACACCTTC. Encoded protein: CSVPSAQGSANYGYTF.

This clone has just one count. The J gene is TRBJ2-7, the V gene TRBV7-2, with TRBD2 matching 10 bases. The germline gives CDR1 SGHTA, CDR2 FQGNSA. J gave up 4 bases and V 7 bases, and 7 bases lay outside the gene matches. The CDR3 sequence is 14 residues long. CDR3 sequence (DNA): TGTGCCAGCAAAATAGCGGGGGGCGATTACGAGCAGTACTTC. Translation: CASKIAGGDYEQYF.

V usage is TRBV5-1 and J usage is TRBJ1-1, with 7 bases fitting TRBD1. This CDR3 spans 15 amino acids. V shed 5 bases, J shed 4 bases, and the junction held 11 bases outside the gene matches. Germline V gene data show CDR1 as SGHRS and CDR2 as YFSETQ. As DNA, the CDR3 is TGCGCCAGCAGACCGATCACAGGGGAGGGCACTGAAGCTTTCTTT. As protein: CASRPITGEGTEAFF.